The T cell receptor (beta chain) under discussion was sequenced for a study of spatial heterogeneity in lung cancer. The wider study: Compared with alpha-chain sequences, beta-chain sequences were consistently detected in greater numbers.

Deletions cut 4 bases from V and 5 bases from J, with 17 bases between. The length of the CDR3 is 16 residues. CDR1 MDHEN and CDR2 SYDVKM come from the germline V gene. Time point given: sample taken at primary tumor resection. The donor group consisted of approximately 77 patients who had untreated, early-stage non-small cell lung cancer. TCR cDNA molecules were tagged individually, and each one carried a unique molecular identifier. TCRdb reprocessed the 5' RACE reads via MiXCR and lists one record per CDR3 protein. The sample records approximately 92,000 distinct CDR3 sequences, around 12% being singletons.

This TCR came from a male donor with early-stage non-small cell lung cancer. The V and J genes are TRBV28 and TRBJ1-4; no definite D call. The sample in question was PBMCs, obtained at surgery. CDR3 residues: CASSSTAKDGNEKLFF. The CDR3 DNA reads TGTGCCAGCAGTTCAACCGCCAAGGACGGAAATGAAAAACTGTTTTTT.